The rows below give T cell receptor beta chains drawn from one sample of a study of cytomegalovirus exposure and HLA in healthy donors. Sequenced by immunoSEQ multiplex PCR; TCRdb stores in-frame clones only, minus some. Of more than 95,000 clones in the sample, 65% to 80% are singletons; the top ten hold roughly 15%. Sequenced material: PBMCs. The receptor set was obtained from a woman aged 70-85 years in good health and CMV-seropositive. CDR3s include the opening cysteine and the closing phenylalanine or tryptophan. A D gene is named only where the DNA matches it firmly. Not all rows give a size; the values are once, few, many and, for expanded clones, a class.

j_gene,abundance,v_gene,d_gene,CDR3aa,CDR3nt
TRBJ2-7,few,TRBV6-5,TRBD1,CASRTREQGIYEQYF,TGTGCCAGCAGGACGAGAGAACAGGGGATCTACGAGCAGTACTTC
TRBJ2-2,-,TRBV7-2,-,CASSTGQNTGELFF,TGTGCCAGCAGCACGGGACAGAACACCGGGGAGCTGTTTTTT
TRBJ2-3,-,TRBV29-1,TRBD1,CSVAQGTGADTQYF,TGCAGCGTGGCGCAGGGGACAGGGGCAGATACGCAGTATTTT
TRBJ1-1,-,TRBV28,-,CASCSQGLMNTEAFF,TGTGCCAGCTGTTCCCAGGGCCTTATGAACACTGAAGCTTTCTTT
TRBJ1-5,-,TRBV10-3,TRBD1,CAISRTGGNQPQHF,TGTGCCATCAGCCGGACAGGCGGGAATCAGCCCCAGCATTTT
TRBJ2-7,few,TRBV27,TRBD2,CASSSPEAGGYEQYF,TGTGCCAGCAGTTCCCCCGAAGCGGGAGGTTACGAGCAGTACTTC
TRBJ2-5,-,TRBV6-5,TRBD2,CASSNGLVGETQYF,TGTGCCAGCAGCAACGGACTAGTCGGGGAGACCCAGTACTTC
TRBJ1-5,-,TRBV30,-,CAWAGTRNQPQHF,TGTGCCTGGGCCGGGACACGGAATCAGCCCCAGCATTTT
TRBJ2-7,-,TRBV5-5,TRBD2,CASRPQGLVTGEQYF,TGTGCCAGCAGACCTCAGGGACTAGTCACCGGCGAGCAGTACTTC
TRBJ2-7,-,TRBV10-3,TRBD1,CAIRKQGTYYEQYF,TGTGCCATCAGAAAACAGGGGACCTACTACGAGCAGTACTTC
TRBJ2-3,few,TRBV7-9,-,CSSNRPGGSTDTQYF,TGTTCCAGCAACAGGCCAGGAGGGAGCACAGATACGCAGTATTTT
TRBJ1-4,few,TRBV4-3,TRBD1,CASSQRQGALGEKLFF,TGCGCCAGCAGCCAACGACAGGGGGCTCTAGGGGAAAAACTGTTTTTT
TRBJ2-3,-,TRBV9,TRBD2,CASSSWGGSTDTQYF,TGTGCCAGCAGCTCGTGGGGGGGGAGCACAGATACGCAGTATTTT
TRBJ2-7,-,TRBV6-5,TRBD1,CASSPTGSYEQYF,TGTGCCAGCAGCCCGACAGGGAGTTACGAGCAGTACTTC
TRBJ2-3,-,TRBV6-5,TRBD2,CASSYSGGAPDTQYF,TGTGCCAGCAGTTACAGCGGGGGGGCCCCAGATACGCAGTATTTT
TRBJ2-7,-,TRBV2,TRBD1,CASSFTGVVTYEQYF,TGTGCCAGCAGTTTTACAGGGGTCGTAACATACGAGCAGTACTTC
TRBJ2-1,-,TRBV27,-,CASSFPDREQFF,TGTGCCAGCAGTTTTCCCGATCGGGAGCAGTTCTTC
TRBJ1-5,-,TRBV6-5,-,CASSQVGGQPQHF,TGTGCCAGCAGCCAAGTCGGTGGTCAGCCCCAGCATTTT
TRBJ2-1,-,TRBV10-2,TRBD2,CASITGGSDEQFF,TGCGCCAGCATAACGGGAGGTTCAGATGAGCAGTTCTTC
TRBJ2-3,-,TRBV4-2,TRBD2,CASSQDLLAGGDTQYF,TGTGCCAGCAGCCAAGACTTACTAGCGGGGGGTGATACGCAGTATTTT
TRBJ2-2,-,TRBV5-1,-,CASSLGRNTGELFF,TGCGCCAGCAGCTTGGGTCGGAACACCGGGGAGCTGTTTTTT
TRBJ2-7,-,TRBV6-1,TRBD1,CASNRDRGRYEQYF,TGTGCCAGCAATAGGGACAGGGGGAGGTACGAGCAGTACTTC
TRBJ1-1,-,TRBV19,TRBD1,CASTAGTGLNLNTEAFF,TGCGCCAGTACCGCGGGGACAGGTCTAAACTTGAACACTGAAGCTTTCTTT
TRBJ1-3,-,TRBV2,-,CASSAQPSSGNTIYF,TGTGCCAGCAGTGCACAGCCCAGCTCTGGAAACACCATATATTTT
TRBJ1-4,-,TRBV5-8,-,CASSTQGSEKLFF,TGTGCCAGCAGCACGCAGGGGAGTGAAAAACTGTTTTTT
TRBJ1-5,-,TRBV6-6,-,CASSYGAGYSNQPQHF,TGTGCCAGCAGTTATGGGGCAGGGTATAGCAATCAGCCCCAGCATTTT
TRBJ2-7,few,TRBV7-9,-,CASSIQQGNEQYF,TGTGCCAGCAGCATACAACAGGGCAACGAGCAGTACTTC
TRBJ1-3,-,TRBV4-2,-,CASSQGPTGAGNTIYF,TGTGCCAGCAGCCAAGGCCCTACGGGGGCTGGAAACACCATATATTTT
TRBJ2-6,once,TRBV30,-,CAWSGGPLSGANVLTF,TGTGCCTGGAGTGGGGGCCCTCTCTCTGGGGCCAACGTCCTGACTTTC